Given below is one T cell receptor (beta chain) in context. Antigen unknown. This entry belongs to a study of early stage breast cancer tumors. Overall study findings and caveats: Tumors had approximately 2.7-fold higher T cell density than normal breast.

This CDR3 is 17 amino acids long. V shed 4 bases and J shed 1 base, with 16 bases lying between them. CDR1 is MGHDK and CDR2 is SYGVNS in the germline V gene. Only in-frame clones appear in the TCRdb table, and some are missing; sequencing was by immunoSEQ multiplex PCR. The sample yields more than 55,000 clones, about three quarters seen once. Sequencing was done on a sample of blood. J is TRBJ2-2 and V is TRBV25-1; no definite D call. The clonotype was recovered from a young adult with breast cancer. CDR3 protein: CASSVVKENRNTGELFF. CDR3 sequence (DNA): TGTGCCAGCAGTGTCGTTAAGGAGAACAGGAACACCGGGGAGCTGTTTTTT. The full variable domain, rest sourced from reference TRBV25-1 and TRBJ2-2, is EADIYQTPRYLVIGTGKKITLECSQTMGHDKMYWYQQDPGMELHLIHYSYGVNSTEKGDLSSESTVSRIRTEHFPLTLESARPSHTSQYLCASSVVKENRNTGELFFGEGSRLTVL.